This TCR beta chain was found in a study of T-cell reconstitution after alpha-beta-depleted transplantation in children. Findings and limits, study-wide: Elevated TCRbeta diversity at day 60 was traced, in some patients, to surviving recipient T cells and thymic progenitors. T-cell counts and diversity at one year following transplant were attributed mainly to newly produced T cells. Several hundred expanded graft clones reportedly were the source of alpha-beta T cells about two months after transplant.

For TCRbeta, the library was prepared with unique molecular identifiers. TCRdb itself ran the PCR reads through MiXCR, one entry per CDR3 protein. The sample contains a few hundred thousand distinct CDR3 sequences, around 7.1% of which appear only once. Germline CDR1 DFQATT, CDR2 SNEGSKA (reference sequence). The CDR3 length is 13 residues. Note on this clonotype: Its antigen remains unidentified. An end of the junction does not agree with germline; a read error may underlie this.

The sequence came from a female patient aged 2 to 10 who had a stem cell transplant for Fanconi anemia, so the T cells may come from the graft donor. The source was peripheral blood, collected 360 days after TCRalphabeta/CD19-depleted stem cell transplant. This rearrangement joins TRBV20-1 to TRBJ1-1; D is perhaps TRBD1 (5 bases). The CDR3 DNA sequence: TGCAGTGCTAGTAGGGACCCGAACGCTGAAGCTTTCTTT. Translating it yields CSASRDPNAEAFF.